This entry is about one T cell receptor beta chain. This sample stems from a study of T cell clones after liver transplantation. Study-level background: Post-transplant blood was tracked for graft-donor-reactive T cell clones identified in a pre-transplant mixed lymphocyte reaction. Draws occurred before transplant, before withdrawal, and after complete or failed withdrawal.

The CDR3 loop spans 14 amino acids. V lost 5 bases to trimming and J lost 1 base, with 11 bases between them. Germline V CDR1 and CDR2: MNHEY, SVGAGI. Sequencing was performed with immunoSEQ multiplex PCR; in TCRdb, only in-frame clones are kept and a portion is missing. The sample includes about 74,000 clones, roughly 80% of them seen just once. This TCR came from a human donor who received a liver transplant. V gene TRBV6-5 combines with J gene TRBJ1-1; the D is unclear. This sample comprised CD4+ T cells from blood, obtained before liver transplant. The CDR3 DNA reads TGTGCCAGCAGTAGGGCATGGGGGAACACTGAAGCTTTCTTT. It specifies CASSRAWGNTEAFF.